This T cell receptor beta chain was captured in a study of blood T cell repertoires in COVID-19. Study-level information: Sites in the United States, Italy and Spain provided acute and convalescent COVID-19 samples. PBMCs, B-cell-depleted T cells, or T cells provided the cDNA or gDNA that made up the material.

Original data processing: For nucleated cells, counts were estimated from reference gene primer amplification. TCRdb's table, derived via immunoSEQ multiplex PCR, lists solely in-frame clones and lacks some. V and J calls and clone size are those listed in that table; D and trimming were worked out from the DNA. Among a few hundred thousand clones listed, around 85% were seen once. V was cut by 3 bases and J by 5 bases, with 15 bases left in between. Germline V gene sequence: CDR1 SNHLY, CDR2 FYNNEI. This CDR3 has 15 amino acids. The receptor was isolated from a human donor in a cohort sampled during active COVID-19. This chain connects TRBV2 to TRBJ2-3; tentative D call: TRBD2 (6 bases). Input material: peripheral blood. The CDR3 region has the DNA TGTGCCAGCAGTGATACCGGCGGGGCCATAGATACGCAGTATTTT. It encodes CASSDTGGAIDTQYF.